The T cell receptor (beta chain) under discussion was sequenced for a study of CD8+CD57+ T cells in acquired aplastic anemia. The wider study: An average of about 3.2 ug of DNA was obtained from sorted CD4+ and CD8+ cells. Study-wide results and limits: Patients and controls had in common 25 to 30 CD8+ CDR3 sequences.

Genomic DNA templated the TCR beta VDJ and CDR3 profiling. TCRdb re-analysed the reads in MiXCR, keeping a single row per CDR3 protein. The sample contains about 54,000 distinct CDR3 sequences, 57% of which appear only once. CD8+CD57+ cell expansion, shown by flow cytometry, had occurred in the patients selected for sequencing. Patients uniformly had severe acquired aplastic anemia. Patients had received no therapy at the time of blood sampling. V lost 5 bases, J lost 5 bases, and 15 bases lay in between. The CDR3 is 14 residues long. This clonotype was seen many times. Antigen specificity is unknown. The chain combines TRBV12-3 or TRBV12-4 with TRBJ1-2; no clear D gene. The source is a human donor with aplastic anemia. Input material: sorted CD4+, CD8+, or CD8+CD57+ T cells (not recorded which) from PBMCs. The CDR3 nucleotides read TGTGCCAGCAGTCAGAAAGGCCCAAGATATGGCTACACCTTC. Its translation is CASSQKGPRYGYTF.